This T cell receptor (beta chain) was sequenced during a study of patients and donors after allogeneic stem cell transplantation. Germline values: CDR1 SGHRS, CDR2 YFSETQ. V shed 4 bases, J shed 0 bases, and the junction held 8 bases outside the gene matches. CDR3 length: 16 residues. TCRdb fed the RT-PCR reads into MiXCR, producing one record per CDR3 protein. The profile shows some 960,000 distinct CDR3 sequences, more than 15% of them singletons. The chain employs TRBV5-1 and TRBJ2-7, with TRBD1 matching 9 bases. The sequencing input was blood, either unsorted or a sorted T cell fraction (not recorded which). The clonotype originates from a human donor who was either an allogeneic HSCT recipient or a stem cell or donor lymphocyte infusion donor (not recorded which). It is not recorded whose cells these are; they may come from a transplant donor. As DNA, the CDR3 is TGCGCCAGCAGCCGAGGGACAGGGTCTAGCTCCTACGAGCAGTACTTC. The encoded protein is CASSRGTGSSSYEQYF.